The source of this TCR beta chain is a study of technical replicates of blood from a handful of donors. Here immunoSEQ multiplex PCR was the method, and the copy in TCRdb shows in-frame clones only, minus some. The table records 80,000 or so clones, approximately 94% of them present only once. V was clipped by 6 bases and J by 7 bases, with 13 bases between them. CDR3 length: 13 amino acids. From germline, CDR1 is SGHRS and CDR2 YFSETQ. This clone was counted only a few times. The TCR was taken from a human donor in good health. Sequencing used T cells isolated from PBMCs. The chain is built from TRBV5-1 and TRBJ1-4; D call uncertain. CDR3 in DNA: TGCGCCAGCAAGGAGGGAGAACGTGAAAAACTGTTTTTT. Encoded protein: CASKEGEREKLFF. The full variable domain, rest sourced from reference TRBV5-1 and TRBJ1-4, is KAGVTQTPRYLIKTRGQQVTLSCSPISGHRSVSWYQQTPGQGLQFLFEYFSETQRNKGNFPGRFSGRQFSNSRSEMNVSTLELGDSALYLCASKEGEREKLFFGSGTQLSVL.